One and the same sample provided the 3 T cell receptor beta chains below, sequenced in a study of human T cells and chemical hapten exposure. Time point denoted: healthy volunteer bleed at 2 weeks. Total RNA extraction was carried out from unfractionated whole blood. One entry per CDR3 protein results from TCRdb running MiXCR on the RACE reads. The table shows approximately 45,000 distinct CDR3 sequences, with roughly 4% occurring only once. The sequenced material came from whole blood. These receptor sequences come from a female donor in good health. Some clones in this sample may be carry-over from other donors' samples.

This clonotype showed up many times. V and J are TRBV7-9 and TRBJ2-7; the match to TRBD1 covers 9 bases. Germline CDR1 reads SEHNR; CDR2 reads FQNEAQ (reference sequence). This CDR3 comprises 12 residues. Trimming cost V 8 bases and J 7 bases; bases outside gene matches: 6. DNA for the CDR3: TGTGCCAGCCGGACAGGGGAAGTGGAGCAGTACTTC. It specifies CASRTGEVEQYF. Full variable domain (outside the CDR3, taken from reference TRBV7-9 and TRBJ2-7): DTGVSQNPRHKITKRGQNVTFRCDPISEHNRLYWYRQTLGQGPEFLTYFQNEAQLEKSRLLSDRFSAERPKGSFSTLEIQRTEQGDSAMYLCASRTGEVEQYFGPGTRLTVT.

This clonotype was observed many times. The J gene is TRBJ2-4, the V gene TRBV2, with 7 bases matching TRBD2. There are 14 residues in the CDR3. Looked up from germline, CDR1 is SNHLY and CDR2 is FYNNEI. After removal of 5 bases from V and 3 bases from J, the junction contained 4 bases not matched to a gene. CDR3 sequence: CASSFASGKNIQYF. DNA of the CDR3: TGTGCCAGCAGTTTTGCTAGCGGCAAAAACATTCAGTACTTC.

For this clonotype: A much larger clone lies a single base off, so this may be a read error. The J gene is TRBJ2-6, the V gene TRBV12-3 or TRBV12-4; a possible D gene is TRBD2 (6 bases). The CDR3 consists of 16 residues. CDR3 loop: CASSLGAGSGANILTF. CDR3 DNA: TGTGCCAGCAGTTTGGGTGCGGGGTCTGGGGCCAACATCCTGACTTTC.